The source of this T cell receptor beta chain is a study of blood T cell repertoires in COVID-19. On the study more broadly: From the United States, Italy and Spain came samples of acute and convalescent COVID-19. The cDNA or gDNA used as material had been derived from T cells, B-cell-depleted T cells, or PBMCs.

Method: immunoSEQ multiplex PCR; TCRdb's copy keeps in-frame clones and lacks some. The sample shows around 200,000 clones, about 83% of them seen only once. This CDR3 spans 14 amino acids. Germline trimming cut 3 bases from V and 7 bases from J; bases unmatched to any gene: 8. Germline CDR1 SGHRS, CDR2 YFSETQ. Sequenced sample: peripheral blood. The chain is built from TRBV5-1 and TRBJ1-1; 8 nucleotides agree with TRBD1. This sequence originates from a man in his forties or fifties with active or convalescent COVID-19. For the CDR3, the DNA is TGCGCCAGCAGCTCGCGGACAGGGAGGGATGAAGCTTTCTTT. As protein: CASSSRTGRDEAFF.